The 26 T cell receptor beta chains listed next were all sequenced from one sample in a study of blood T cells in healthy people across ages. It was with a sample-barcoded 5' primer and a J-beta primer mix that a second PCR of about 6 to 12 cycles was run. TCRdb re-called the 5' RACE reads through MiXCR, storing one row per CDR3 protein. The sample shows under 2,000,000 distinct CDR3 sequences, around 50% of them seen only once. The sequenced sample was blood. These receptors all stem from a woman between 35 and 50 years old in good health.

The V and J genes are TRBV5-1 and TRBJ1-1; D might be TRBD1 (6 bases). Germline V gene sequence: CDR1 SGHRS, CDR2 YFSETQ. V lost 3 bases to trimming and J lost 1 base, with 13 bases between them. This CDR3 has 15 residues. In DNA form, the CDR3 reads TGCGCCAGCAGCTCGGGGGGGGCAGCGAACACTGAAGCTTTCTTT. It yields the protein CASSSGGAANTEAFF.

This clonotype came up a few times. V usage is TRBV7-9 and J usage is TRBJ2-4, with 7 bases identical to TRBD1. The J call may not be correct, given that the DNA end is closer to TRBJ2-7. Germline CDR1 is SEHNR and CDR2 is FQNEAQ (reference sequence). This CDR3 spans 12 amino acids. The DNA of the CDR3 is TGTGCCAGCAGTGGGACAGTCTACGAGCAGTACTTC. This gives the protein CASSGTVYEQYF.

The chain has TRBV7-9 and TRBJ2-1; D possibly matches TRBD1 or TRBD2 (5 bases each). The length of the CDR3 is 14 residues. The germline V and J ends were trimmed by 6 bases and 7 bases, with 16 bases remaining between them. Per germline, CDR1 SEHNR and CDR2 FQNEAQ (reference sequence). The CDR3 bases are TGTGCCAGCAGTCAAACCGGGACGACAAATGAGCAGTTCTTC. It specifies CASSQTGTTNEQFF.

The chain carries TRBV12-3 or TRBV12-4 and TRBJ1-5; 7 bases align to TRBD1. J was trimmed by 5 bases and V by 7 bases; bases with no gene match: 11. The CDR3 is made up of 15 amino acids. The CDR3 DNA sequence: TGTGCCAGCAAAACAGGGGCCGCACACTATCAGCCCCAGCATTTT. Encoded protein: CASKTGAAHYQPQHF.

The CDR3 coding sequence is TGTGCCAGCCACACCGGGACAGGATATGACTATGGCTACACCTTC. It yields the protein CASHTGTGYDYGYTF. The V call is TRBV25-1, the J call TRBJ1-2; 8 bases align to TRBD1. CDR1 is MGHDK and CDR2 is SYGVNS in the germline V gene. The CDR3 runs to 15 residues. The trim removed 8 bases at V and 3 bases at J, leaving 11 bases unmatched.

The chain uses TRBV7-2 and TRBJ2-7; 7 nucleotides match TRBD1. Germline V gene sequence: CDR1 SGHTA, CDR2 FQGNSA. V shed 0 bases, J shed 2 bases, and the junction held 7 bases outside the gene matches. The CDR3 sequence is 16 residues long. In nucleotides, the CDR3 is TGTGCCAGCAGCTTAGCGACGGGACAGCGTACCTACGAGCAGTACTTC. Translated, it gives CASSLATGQRTYEQYF.

This chain joins TRBV2 and TRBJ2-5, with 7 bases matching TRBD2. The length of the CDR3 is 13 residues. Germline lookup yields CDR1 SNHLY and CDR2 FYNNEI. Unmatched junction bases numbered 7, after V lost 7 bases and J lost 5 bases. The DNA of the CDR3 is TGTGCCAGCATCGAATATAGCGGGGAGACCCAGTACTTC. It encodes CASIEYSGETQYF.

The chain recombines TRBV27 with TRBJ2-7; D perhaps matches TRBD2 (5 bases). Germline V gene lookup returns CDR1 MNHEY and CDR2 SMNVEV (reference sequence). The CDR3 is made up of 13 amino acids. V dropped 7 bases and J dropped 5 bases, with 15 bases sitting between them. CDR3 amino acids: CASNPTGNHEQYF. The CDR3 nucleotides are TGTGCCAGCAACCCCACGGGGAACCACGAGCAGTACTTC.

This clonotype was detected a few times. The gene calls are TRBV7-2 and TRBJ1-1, with D hard to call. CDR1 SGHTA and CDR2 FQGNSA come from the germline V gene. This CDR3 contains 15 residues. Trimming cost V 5 bases and J 0 bases, with 13 bases left between them. DNA for the CDR3: TGTGCCAGCAGCGTATCCGACGGGCTGAACACTGAAGCTTTCTTT. Encoded protein: CASSVSDGLNTEAFF.

The chain uses TRBV7-8 and TRBJ2-4; D tentatively fits TRBD1 or TRBD2 (5 bases each). The J call may be faulty, since TRBJ2-7 better matches the DNA end. The CDR3 consists of 14 residues. CDR1 SGHVS and CDR2 FQNEAQ come from the germline V gene. The CDR3 sequence: CASSSLRDGNEQYF. The CDR3 bases are TGTGCCAGCAGCTCCCTCAGGGACGGGAACGAGCAGTACTTC.

This clonotype has just a few counts. The V call is TRBV7-2, the J call TRBJ2-5; D perhaps matches TRBD1 (5 bases). The end of the DNA aligns better with TRBJ2-7, so the J call may be wrong. This CDR3 contains 13 residues. Per germline, CDR1 SGHTA and CDR2 FQGNSA. This CDR3 reads CASSLLREGEQYF. In DNA form, the CDR3 reads TGTGCCAGCAGCTTGCTCAGGGAAGGCGAGCAGTACTTC.

This chain connects TRBV9 to TRBJ2-3; tentative D call: TRBD1 (7 bases). There are 14 residues in the CDR3. V lost 3 bases to trimming and J lost 5 bases, with 13 bases between them. CDR1 is SGDLS, CDR2 YYNGEE, per germline. The CDR3 nucleotides read TGTGCCAGCAGCGGGCGGGACAGCGGAGATACGCAGTATTTT. It translates to CASSGRDSGDTQYF.

The V gene is TRBV9, the J gene TRBJ2-1; possibly TRBD2 for D (5 bases). V dropped 3 bases and J dropped 8 bases, with 18 bases sitting between them. This CDR3 region has 15 residues. Per germline, CDR1 SGDLS and CDR2 YYNGEE. CDR3 residues: CASSETLGAWDEQFF. The CDR3 DNA reads as TGTGCCAGCAGCGAGACCCTGGGAGCATGGGATGAGCAGTTCTTC. The full variable domain, its missing parts supplied by reference TRBV9 and TRBJ2-1, is DSGVTQTPKHLITATGQRVTLRCSPRSGDLSVYWYQQSLDQGLQFLIQYYNGEERAKGNILERFSAQQFPDLHSELNLSSLELGDSALYFCASSETLGAWDEQFFGPGTRLTVL.

The count of this clonotype is one. This chain joins TRBV28 and TRBJ2-7; 9 nucleotides agree with TRBD1. J lost 6 bases, V lost 5 bases, and 11 bases had no gene match. Germline CDR1 is MDHEN and CDR2 is SYDVKM. This CDR3 contains 15 residues. Here the CDR3 DNA reads TGTGCCAGCAGTGCCGCGGGGACAGGGAGATCCGAGCAGTACTTC. Amino acid sequence: CASSAAGTGRSEQYF.

This chain links TRBV7-2 with TRBJ2-5, with 11 bases that match TRBD1. The J call is doubtful: the DNA matches TRBJ2-7 better. CDR3 length equals 14 residues. Per germline, CDR1 SGHTA and CDR2 FQGNSA. CDR3 sequence reads: CASRPGQGANEQYF. The DNA of the CDR3 is TGTGCCAGCAGGCCCGGACAGGGGGCCAACGAGCAGTACTTC.

In its sample, this clonotype was seen a few times. The chain uses TRBV27 and TRBJ1-2, with D perhaps TRBD1 (5 bases). CDR3 size: 12 residues. The germline CDR1 and CDR2 sequences are MNHEY and SMNVEV (reference sequence). V shed 6 bases and J shed 3 bases, with 8 bases lying between them. Here the CDR3 reads CASSREHYGYTF. The CDR3 bases are TGTGCCAGCAGCAGGGAACACTATGGCTACACCTTC.

This clonotype was found a few times. The CDR3 DNA reads TGCGCCAGCAGCCAAGATCGGCCATCCGTGGGGACAGGGGGCGCCTCAGATACGCAGTATTTT. Protein sequence: CASSQDRPSVGTGGASDTQYF. The chain is built from TRBV4-3 and TRBJ2-3, with 12 bases that match TRBD1. The CDR3 totals 21 residues. The junction had 17 bases not matched to a gene; V was cut back by 0 bases and J by 4 bases. The germline CDR1 and CDR2 sequences are LGHNA and YSLEER.

The chain recombines TRBV18 with TRBJ2-1; D might be TRBD2 (5 bases). The germline V and J ends were trimmed by 0 bases and 9 bases, with 12 bases remaining between them. The CDR3 has 14 amino acids. CDR1 and CDR2 (germline): KGHSH, LQKENI. The CDR3 protein is CASSPPGEYREQFF. The CDR3 DNA is TGTGCCAGCTCACCACCGGGAGAGTACCGTGAGCAGTTCTTC.

To note about this clonotype: Mismatch with germline at one junction end may stem from a read error. The CDR3, as DNA: TGTGCCAGCAGCTTAGAGCTAGCGGCCTCCTACGAGCGGTACTTC. This gives the protein CASSLELAASYERYF. The chain recombines TRBV7-8 with TRBJ2-7; 7 nucleotides align to TRBD2. The CDR3 has 15 amino acids. Germline lookup yields CDR1 SGHVS and CDR2 FQNEAQ. Full variable domain (remainder filled in from reference TRBV7-8 and TRBJ2-7): GAGVSQSPRYKVAKRGQDVALRCDPISGHVSLFWYQQALGQGPEFLTYFQNEAQLDKSGLPSDRFFAERPEGSVSTLKIQRTQQEDSAVYLCASSLELAASYERYFGPGTRLTVT.

This clonotype appeared once. The rearrangement links TRBV29-1 to TRBJ2-5; no definite D call. The germline gives CDR1 SQVTM, CDR2 ANQGSEA. This CDR3 comprises 12 residues. Trimming took off 7 bases at V and 5 bases at J, with 14 bases between the two ends. This CDR3 reads CSAGRAGETQYF. The DNA of the CDR3 is TGCAGCGCCGGAAGGGCCGGGGAGACCCAGTACTTC.

The genes are TRBV2 and TRBJ1-5, with D possibly being TRBD1 (5 bases). V was shortened by 7 bases and J by 0 bases, with 19 bases between the two germline ends. Germline values: CDR1 SNHLY, CDR2 FYNNEI. The CDR3 is made up of 17 amino acids. The CDR3 spells CASTRRGANLSNQPQHF. Here the CDR3 DNA reads TGTGCCAGCACCAGGAGGGGAGCGAACCTTAGCAATCAGCCCCAGCATTTT.

The rearrangement uses TRBV6-5 and TRBJ1-1; D possibly corresponds to TRBD1 (6 bases). Germline lookup yields CDR1 MNHEY and CDR2 SVGAGI. V dropped 2 bases and J dropped 10 bases, with 14 bases sitting between them. The length of the CDR3 is 13 residues. CDR3 DNA: TGTGCCAGCAGTTACGGGGGGCCCAGCGCAGCTTTCTTT. Translating gives CASSYGGPSAAFF.

V gene TRBV6-5 combines with J gene TRBJ1-6; unclear D gene. V dropped 2 bases and J dropped 9 bases, with 8 bases sitting between them. Germline V gives CDR1 MNHEY, CDR2 SVGAGI. There are 13 residues in the CDR3. The CDR3 coding sequence is TGTGCCAGCAGTTACGCCCCGGGTTCACCCCTCCACTTT. It specifies CASSYAPGSPLHF.

This rearrangement joins TRBV5-6 to TRBJ2-2, with 13 bases lining up with TRBD2. CDR1 is SGHDT, CDR2 YYEEEE, per germline. The CDR3 has 16 residues. The V and J ends lost 4 bases and 6 bases, in that order; junction bases with no gene match: 6. This CDR3 is CASSAGLAGLAGELFF. Written as DNA, the CDR3 is TGTGCCAGCAGCGCGGGACTAGCGGGATTGGCCGGGGAGCTGTTTTTT. The complete variable domain, with remaining parts taken from reference TRBV5-6 and TRBJ2-2, reads DAGVTQSPTHLIKTRGQQVTLRCSPKSGHDTVSWYQQALGQGPQFIFQYYEEEERQRGNFPDRFSGHQFPNYSSELNVNALLLGDSALYLCASSAGLAGLAGELFFGEGSRLTVL.

The gene calls are TRBV15 and TRBJ2-1, with D perhaps matching TRBD2 (6 bases). This CDR3 has 15 residues. V gave up 0 bases and J gave up 14 bases, with 20 bases separating them. Germline assignment: CDR1 LNHNV and CDR2 YYDKDF (reference sequence). CDR3 region: CATSRDFRRGPSEFF. The CDR3 nucleotides are TGTGCCACCAGCAGAGATTTTCGGCGGGGCCCCTCAGAGTTCTTC.

This rearrangement joins TRBV4-1 to TRBJ2-7; 8 bases are shared with TRBD2. V lost 3 bases, J lost 6 bases, and 10 bases stayed unmatched. The CDR3 is 15 residues long. Germline CDR1 and CDR2: MGHRA and YSYEKL. CDR3 protein: CASSQEVRGGFEQYF. The CDR3 DNA follows: TGCGCCAGCAGCCAGGAAGTACGGGGGGGCTTCGAGCAGTACTTC.